The 8 T cell receptor beta chains listed next were all sequenced from one sample in a study of T cell responses to AZD1222 COVID-19 vaccine. Clones were read by immunoSEQ multiplex PCR, and TCRdb kept only the in-frame ones, dropping some. The table lists about 150,000 clones, approximately 89% of them singletons. This specimen consisted of peripheral blood, obtained on day 0 of MenACWY control vaccination. The receptors stem from an adult in good health.

On this clone: Within the sample, other DNA sequences also encode this same CDR3. This chain uses TRBV12-3 or TRBV12-4 with TRBJ1-1, with D hard to call. The V end was cut by 6 bases, the J end by 5 bases, with 7 bases between. The CDR3 totals 11 residues. The CDR3 is CASRSRTEAFF. Written as DNA, the CDR3 is TGTGCCAGCAGAAGTAGGACTGAAGCTTTCTTT.

The chain is built from TRBV4-3 and TRBJ1-2; the D gene is possibly TRBD1 (5 bases). Germline-derived CDR1 and CDR2 are LGHNA and YSLEER. The CDR3 loop spans 14 amino acids. V was shortened by 0 bases and J by 5 bases, with 10 bases between the two germline ends. The CDR3 DNA is TGCGCCAGCAGCCAAGAACAACAGGAGTATGGCTACACCTTC. It is translated as CASSQEQQEYGYTF.

The rearrangement links TRBV18 to TRBJ1-2, with D perhaps matching TRBD1 (6 bases). Germline-derived CDR1 and CDR2 are KGHSH and LQKENI. The CDR3 is made up of 13 amino acids. V was cut by 3 bases and J by 5 bases, with 10 bases left in between. This chain's CDR3 is CASSPDRRYGYTF. The CDR3 nucleotides are TGTGCCAGCTCACCTGACAGGCGATATGGCTACACCTTC.

The chain couples TRBV27 to TRBJ1-1, with 9 bases fitting TRBD1. The V gene's germline CDR1 is MNHEY and CDR2 SMNVEV (reference sequence). CDR3 size: 13 residues. V lost 8 bases to trimming and J lost 3 bases; unmatched junction nucleotides: 4. CDR3 protein: CASVDRGYTEAFF. The CDR3 region has the DNA TGTGCCAGCGTGGACAGGGGATACACTGAAGCTTTCTTT.

The CDR3 coding sequence is TGCGCCAGCAGCTTGTATCCAGGCACCGGGGAGCTGTTTTTT. Translated, it gives CASSLYPGTGELFF. V and J are TRBV5-1 and TRBJ2-2; D is uncertain. V was trimmed by 1 base and J by 4 bases, leaving 8 bases between them. Germline assignment: CDR1 SGHRS and CDR2 YFSETQ. The CDR3 extends over 14 amino acids.

This clone appeared a single time. The chain joins TRBV27 to TRBJ1-2; no firm D call. V lost 4 bases and J 2 bases, leaving 11 bases between the germline ends. Per the germline V gene, CDR1 is MNHEY and CDR2 is SMNVEV (reference sequence). This CDR3 region has 14 residues. CDR3 nucleotide sequence: TGTGCCAGCAGTTCCCCAGGAGCCAACTATGGCTACACCTTC. Translation gives CASSSPGANYGYTF.

The chain joins TRBV28 to TRBJ2-3, with TRBD2 matching over 8 bases. The CDR3 loop spans 16 amino acids. Germline V lookup: CDR1 MDHEN, CDR2 SYDVKM. Trimming at V came to 5 bases and at J to 2 bases, leaving 9 bases not matched to a gene. CDR3 loop: CASSVAGSTLTDTQYF. Here the CDR3 DNA reads TGTGCCAGCAGTGTAGCGGGGAGCACCCTCACAGATACGCAGTATTTT.

This clone was counted once. This sequence joins TRBV5-4 and TRBJ2-5, with 13 positions matching TRBD2. The CDR3 consists of 15 residues. V was pared by 3 bases and J by 5 bases, with 4 bases of the junction left unmatched. Germline V lookup: CDR1 SGHNT, CDR2 YYREEE (reference sequence). CDR3 loop: CASSSRLAGGETQYF. CDR3 coding DNA: TGTGCCAGCAGCTCAAGACTAGCGGGGGGTGAGACCCAGTACTTC.